This T cell receptor (beta chain) was retrieved from a study of OX40 agonist ivuxolimab in advanced cancers. In the study overall: In this trial design, patients received ivuxolimab intravenously at 0.01 to 10 mg/kg every 2 weeks. Partial responses were achieved by three patients, of whom one had hepatocellular carcinoma and two had cutaneous melanoma. Overall study results and limits: At 0.1-3.0 mg/kg, partial responders had clonal expansion among the lowest observed.

Libraries were prepared by immunoSEQ multiplex PCR; TCRdb keeps only in-frame clonotypes and omits some of them. The sample shows about 42,000 clones, 81% of them seen only once. Remarks on this clone: Its matching antigen is unknown.

The sequence was obtained from an adult with an advanced solid tumor such as melanoma, head and neck, liver or kidney cancer. Sequencing used CD4+ or CD8+ T cells sorted from blood, obtained in a trial of the OX40 agonist ivuxolimab.

The CDR3 DNA reads as TGTGCCAGCAGCTTGTTGTGGGGGACGGCTAACAATGAGCAGTTCTTC. Translated, it gives CASSLLWGTANNEQFF. This chain links TRBV5-4 with TRBJ2-1, with D perhaps assigned TRBD1 or TRBD2 (5 bases each). With 1 base removed from V and 5 bases from J, the gap between germline ends came to 16 bases. The germline V gene has CDR1 SGHNT and CDR2 YYREEE (reference sequence). The CDR3 loop spans 16 amino acids.